Listed here are 21 T cell receptor beta chains from one sample, sequenced in a study of blood T cell repertoires in COVID-19. Data came from immunoSEQ multiplex PCR; TCRdb stores just in-frame clones and leaves some out. The sample lists 79,000 or so clones, approximately 87% occurring once. The sequencing input was peripheral blood. These receptors were obtained from a human donor in a cohort sampled during active COVID-19.

V usage is TRBV28 and J usage is TRBJ1-5; 10 bases agree with TRBD1. The CDR3 covers 15 residues. Looked up from germline, CDR1 is MDHEN and CDR2 is SYDVKM. The J segment lost 9 bases and the V segment lost 7 bases, leaving 12 bases of the junction unmatched. In DNA, the CDR3 is TGTGCCAGCACTCGACAGGGGGCCGTCGGTGGGCCCCAGCATTTT. Protein product: CASTRQGAVGGPQHF.

This clone is a singleton in its sample. This chain connects TRBV11-3 to TRBJ2-2; 9 bases map to TRBD1. The V segment lost 5 bases and the J segment 8 bases; nucleotides outside the gene matches: 9. The CDR3 runs 15 residues. Germline CDR1 reads SGHNT; CDR2 reads YENEEA. The CDR3 spells CASSPTGGRPGELFF. The DNA of the CDR3 is TGTGCCAGCAGCCCCACAGGGGGCCGGCCAGGGGAGCTGTTTTTT. The full variable domain, rest sourced from reference TRBV11-3 and TRBJ2-2, is EAGVVQSPRYKIIEKKQPVAFWCNPISGHNTLYWYLQNLGQGPELLIRYENEEAVDDSQLPKDRFSAERLKGVDSTLKIQPAELGDSAVYLCASSPTGGRPGELFFGEGSRLTVL.

A single count supports this clone. The rearrangement uses TRBV18 and TRBJ2-3, with D hard to call. The CDR3 has 11 residues. Trimming took off 6 bases at V and 6 bases at J, with 7 bases between the two ends. Germline V CDR1 and CDR2: KGHSH, LQKENI. The CDR3 sequence is CASSTDDTQYF. As DNA, the CDR3 is TGTGCCAGCTCCACAGACGATACGCAGTATTTT.

This clone was seen only a few times. CDR3 region: CASSPPGQGIAEAFF. The CDR3 bases are TGTGCCAGCAGCCCCCCGGGACAGGGAATAGCTGAAGCTTTCTTT. The genes are TRBV11-2 and TRBJ1-1, with 9 bases that match TRBD1. This CDR3 has 15 amino acids. The V segment lost 5 bases and the J segment 6 bases; nucleotides outside the gene matches: 10. Germline values: CDR1 SGHAT, CDR2 FQNNGV.

The chain is built from TRBV28 and TRBJ2-2, with 8 bases aligning to TRBD2. The germline V gene encodes CDR1 MDHEN and CDR2 SYDVKM. V lost 3 bases and J lost 7; bases outside the gene matches: 7. The CDR3 spans 15 residues. DNA of the CDR3: TGTGCCAGCAGTTTCATTCTAGCGGGTGGCGGGGAGCTGTTTTTT. It is translated as CASSFILAGGGELFF.

V and J are TRBV19 and TRBJ1-6; TRBD1 matches at 8 bases. The CDR3 runs to 14 residues. Per germline, CDR1 LNHDA and CDR2 SQIVND (reference sequence). Trimming removed 9 bases from V and 7 bases from J; junction bases left unmatched: 8. The CDR3: CASTRQGRNSPLHF. The CDR3 coding sequence is TGTGCCAGCACCCGACAGGGGAGGAATTCACCCCTCCACTTT.

The chain uses TRBV9 and TRBJ2-6; TRBD1 agrees at 9 bases. J was trimmed by 0 bases and V by 3 bases; bases with no gene match: 7. The CDR3 sequence is 18 residues long. Germline V gene sequence: CDR1 SGDLS, CDR2 YYNGEE. The CDR3 protein is CASSARDRVYSGANVLTF. The CDR3 DNA sequence: TGTGCCAGCAGCGCTCGGGACAGGGTATACTCTGGGGCCAACGTCCTGACTTTC.

The V gene is TRBV27, the J gene TRBJ2-7; D unresolved. This CDR3 contains 15 residues. Germline V gene sequence: CDR1 MNHEY, CDR2 SMNVEV (reference sequence). V lost 5 bases and J lost 3, with 17 bases in between. The CDR3 spells CASSPSLTRFYEQYF. In DNA, the CDR3 is TGTGCCAGCAGTCCCTCCCTGACCAGGTTCTACGAGCAGTACTTC.

V and J are TRBV5-1 and TRBJ2-5; possibly TRBD2 for D (7 bases). Germline V lookup: CDR1 SGHRS, CDR2 YFSETQ. This CDR3 is 15 amino acids long. Trimming took off 5 bases at V and 2 bases at J, with 16 bases between the two ends. CDR3 nucleotides: TGCGCCAGCAGACTTGGGGGGGCGGATCAAGAGACCCAGTACTTC. Amino acid sequence: CASRLGGADQETQYF.

This clone was recorded only once. This rearrangement joins TRBV30 to TRBJ1-2; D perhaps matches TRBD1 (6 bases). The CDR3 runs 13 residues. V shed 7 bases and J shed 0 bases, with 12 bases lying between them. Germline V gene sequence: CDR1 GTSNPN, CDR2 SVGIG (reference sequence). This chain's CDR3 is CAFQGLPNYGYTF. For the CDR3, the DNA is TGTGCCTTCCAGGGGCTCCCTAACTATGGCTACACCTTC.

The chain links TRBV5-1 to TRBJ2-7; 7 bases align to TRBD1. Germline CDR1 and CDR2: SGHRS and YFSETQ. Losses at the gene ends were 2 bases for V and 5 bases for J; bases not matched to a gene: 10. CDR3 size: 15 residues. Here the CDR3 DNA reads TGCGCCAGCAGCTTACGCCGACAGGGCACCAACGAGCAGTACTTC. Translation: CASSLRRQGTNEQYF.

V gene TRBV5-1 combines with J gene TRBJ1-1; D not certain. Germline V gene data show CDR1 as SGHRS and CDR2 as YFSETQ. The V gene lost 3 bases and the J gene lost 2 bases, with 14 bases spanning the gap. The CDR3 loop spans 15 amino acids. The CDR3 nucleotides are TGCGCCAGCAGCTCCGCCCCAGGATCTAACACTGAAGCTTTCTTT. Translation gives CASSSAPGSNTEAFF.

The CDR3 DNA follows: TGTGCCACCAGTAACCCATCGGGGGGGACCGGGGAGCTGTTTTTT. Protein sequence: CATSNPSGGTGELFF. The gene calls are TRBV15 and TRBJ2-2, with TRBD2 matching 8 bases. The CDR3 runs 15 residues. Germline assignment: CDR1 LNHNV and CDR2 YYDKDF (reference sequence). The V segment lost 6 bases and the J segment 5 bases; nucleotides outside the gene matches: 8. The whole variable domain, remainder taken from reference TRBV15 and TRBJ2-2, is DAMVIQNPRYQVTQFGKPVTLSCSQTLNHNVMYWYQQKSSQAPKLLFHYYDKDFNNEADTPDNFQSRRPNTSFCFLDIRSPGLGDTAMYLCATSNPSGGTGELFFGEGSRLTVL.

The V gene is TRBV10-1, the J gene TRBJ2-2; a possible D gene is TRBD1 (6 bases). The CDR3 is made up of 13 amino acids. With 6 bases removed from V and 5 bases from J, the gap between germline ends came to 10 bases. The germline CDR1 and CDR2 sequences are WNHNN and SYGVQD (reference sequence). In nucleotides, the CDR3 is TGCGCCAGCAGGCAACAGGGAACCGGGGAGCTGTTTTTT. Translating it yields CASRQQGTGELFF.

This chain uses TRBV5-1 with TRBJ2-7, with TRBD2 matching over 13 bases. J gave up 2 bases and V 3 bases, and 2 bases lay outside the gene matches. The CDR3 runs 15 residues. Per the germline V gene, CDR1 is SGHRS and CDR2 is YFSETQ. CDR3 coding DNA: TGCGCCAGCAGCTCACTAGCGGGAGGGCCCTACGAGCAGTACTTC. This gives the protein CASSSLAGGPYEQYF.

In this sample, this clone turned up once. The chain has TRBV11-2 and TRBJ1-2; D uncertain. CDR1 and CDR2 (germline): SGHAT, FQNNGV. The CDR3 loop spans 15 amino acids. V lost 1 base, J lost 2 bases, and 11 bases lay in between. CDR3 protein: CASSLVARWNYGYTF. CDR3 coding DNA: TGTGCCAGCAGCTTAGTCGCCAGGTGGAACTATGGCTACACCTTC.

The J gene is TRBJ2-3, the V gene TRBV6-1; 9 bases match TRBD1. V dropped 4 bases and J dropped 0; count of bases not matched to a gene: 8. This CDR3 contains 17 residues. The germline V gene has CDR1 MNHNS and CDR2 SASEGT. CDR3 DNA sequence: TGTGCCAGCAGTGGTGGGACAGGGCGTTCTAGCACAGATACGCAGTATTTT. This sequence encodes CASSGGTGRSSTDTQYF.

The genes are TRBV28 and TRBJ1-5; TRBD1 matches at 7 bases. The CDR3 runs to 14 residues. Germline V CDR1 and CDR2: MDHEN, SYDVKM. With 3 bases clipped from V and 6 bases from J, the junction kept 5 bases outside the gene matches. CDR3 nucleotides: TGTGCCAGCAGTTTGGGGCAGGGGGGTCAGCCCCAGCATTTT. Its protein is CASSLGQGGQPQHF.

On this clone itself: The sample holds other DNA sequences that translate to the same CDR3. The chain has TRBV18 and TRBJ2-1; 13 bases line up with TRBD2. This CDR3 comprises 15 residues. Trimming removed 2 bases from V and 8 bases from J; junction bases left unmatched: 3. The V gene's germline CDR1 is KGHSH and CDR2 LQKENI. CDR3 bases: TGTGCCAGCTCACCAAGGACTAGCGGGAGTTATGAGCAGTTCTTC. Protein: CASSPRTSGSYEQFF.

This rearrangement joins TRBV5-4 to TRBJ1-3, with D possibly TRBD1 on 5 matching bases. The CDR3 runs 16 residues. Trimming took 0 bases from V and 0 from J, leaving 10 bases between them. In germline, CDR1 is SGHNT, CDR2 YYREEE (reference sequence). CDR3 sequence reads: CASSLGQMFSGNTIYF. CDR3 in DNA: TGTGCCAGCAGCTTGGGACAGATGTTCTCTGGAAACACCATATATTTT.

The chain carries TRBV7-8 and TRBJ1-5; 9 bases fit TRBD1. CDR1 and CDR2 (germline): SGHVS, FQNEAQ. The CDR3 loop spans 17 amino acids. J gave up 2 bases and V 5 bases, and 10 bases lay outside the gene matches. The CDR3 DNA reads as TGTGCCAGCAGCCCGGACAGGGGAGATCGGGGCAATCAGCCCCAGCATTTT. Protein: CASSPDRGDRGNQPQHF.